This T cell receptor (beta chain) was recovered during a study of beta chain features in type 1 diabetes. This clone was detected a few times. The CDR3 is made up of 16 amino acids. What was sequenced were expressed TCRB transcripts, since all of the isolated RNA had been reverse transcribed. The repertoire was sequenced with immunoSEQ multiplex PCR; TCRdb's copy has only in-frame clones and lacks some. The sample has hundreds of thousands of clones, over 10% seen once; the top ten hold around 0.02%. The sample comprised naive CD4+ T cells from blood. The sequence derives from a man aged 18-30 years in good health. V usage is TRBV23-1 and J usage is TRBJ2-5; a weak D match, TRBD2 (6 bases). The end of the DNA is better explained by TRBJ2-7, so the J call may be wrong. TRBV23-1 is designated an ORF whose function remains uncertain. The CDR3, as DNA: TGCGCCAGCAGTCACCCCGACGGGAGTCCCTCCTACGAGCAGTACTTC. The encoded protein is CASSHPDGSPSYEQYF.